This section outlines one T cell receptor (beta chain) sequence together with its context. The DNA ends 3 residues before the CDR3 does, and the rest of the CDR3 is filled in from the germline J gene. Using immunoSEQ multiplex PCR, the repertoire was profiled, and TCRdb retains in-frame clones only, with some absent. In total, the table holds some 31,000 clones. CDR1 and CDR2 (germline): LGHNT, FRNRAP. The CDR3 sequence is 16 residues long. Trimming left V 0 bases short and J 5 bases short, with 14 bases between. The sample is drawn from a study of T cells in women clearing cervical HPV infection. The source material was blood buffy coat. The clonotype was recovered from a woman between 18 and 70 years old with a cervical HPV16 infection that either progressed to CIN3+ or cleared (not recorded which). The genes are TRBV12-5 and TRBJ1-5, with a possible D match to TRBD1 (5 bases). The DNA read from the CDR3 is TGTGCTAGTGGTTTGGTACAGTTGGGGGGGTATCAGCCC. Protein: CASGLVQLGGYQP. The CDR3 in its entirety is CASGLVQLGGYQPQHF.